This is a list of T cell receptor beta chains from one sample in a study of blood T cell repertoires in COVID-19. Profiled with immunoSEQ multiplex PCR; TCRdb holds only in-frame clones, not every one. In the table there are hundreds of thousands of clones, approximately 86% of which are singletons. Specimen: peripheral blood. Receptors were obtained from a woman aged 55 to 70 with COVID-19, enrolled during active disease. The CDR3 runs from the conserved cysteine through the conserved F or W. D genes are given only for firm matches. Clone size is shown for a subset of rows, as once, few, many or a class of expanded clone.

V gene: TRBV11-3
D gene: .
J gene: TRBJ1-1
clone size: few
CDR3 DNA: TGTGCCAGCAGCTTAGATCCCCAGCAGGGTAGTTTGTACACTGAAGCTTTCTTT
CDR3 protein: CASSLDPQQGSLYTEAFF

V gene: TRBV12-3/TRBV12-4
D gene: .
J gene: TRBJ1-2
clone size: once
CDR3 DNA: TGTGCCAGCAGCCCAGAGGGTAACGGCTACACCTTC
CDR3 protein: CASSPEGNGYTF

V gene: TRBV5-1
D gene: TRBD1
J gene: TRBJ1-1
clone size: .
CDR3 DNA: TGCGCCAGCAGCTCCGACAGGGCTGAAGCTTTCTTT
CDR3 protein: CASSSDRAEAFF

V gene: TRBV11-1
D gene: .
J gene: TRBJ1-5
clone size: few
CDR3 DNA: TGTGCCAGCAGCTACACAGGGAGCAATCAGCCCCAGCATTTT
CDR3 protein: CASSYTGSNQPQHF

V gene: TRBV7-9
D gene: .
J gene: TRBJ1-6
clone size: .
CDR3 DNA: TGTGCCAGCAGCTCGACAGTACAGTTCTATTCACCCCTCCACTTT
CDR3 protein: CASSSTVQFYSPLHF

V gene: TRBV6-5
D gene: .
J gene: TRBJ1-1
clone size: .
CDR3 DNA: TGTGCCAGCAGGCTGGGGGGAGCGAACACTGAAGCTTTCTTT
CDR3 protein: CASRLGGANTEAFF

V gene: TRBV10-3
D gene: TRBD2
J gene: TRBJ2-2
clone size: once
CDR3 DNA: TGTGCCATCAGTGCTACTAGCGGGGGGGCCTCCGGGGAGCTGTTTTTT
CDR3 protein: CAISATSGGASGELFF

V gene: TRBV2
D gene: .
J gene: TRBJ1-2
clone size: .
CDR3 DNA: TGTGCCAGCAGTGAAGGAGGCTGGGGCTACACCTTC
CDR3 protein: CASSEGGWGYTF

V gene: TRBV11-2
D gene: .
J gene: TRBJ1-2
clone size: .
CDR3 DNA: TGTGCCAGCAGCTTAGACAGGGGCAACTATGGCTACACCTTC
CDR3 protein: CASSLDRGNYGYTF

V gene: TRBV12-5
D gene: .
J gene: TRBJ1-1
clone size: .
CDR3 DNA: TGTGCTAGTGGTTTTCCTTTTGGGACTCCGGTGGACACTGAAGCTTTCTTT
CDR3 protein: CASGFPFGTPVDTEAFF

V gene: TRBV5-1
D gene: TRBD2
J gene: TRBJ2-5
clone size: once
CDR3 DNA: TGCGCCAGCAGGCTAGCGGGGAGGCAAGAGACCCAGTACTTC
CDR3 protein: CASRLAGRQETQYF

V gene: TRBV18
D gene: .
J gene: TRBJ1-5
clone size: .
CDR3 DNA: TGTGCCAGCTCCCCGGGGGACGTTCAGCCCCAGCATTTT
CDR3 protein: CASSPGDVQPQHF

V gene: TRBV14
D gene: .
J gene: TRBJ2-3
clone size: .
CDR3 DNA: TGTGCCAGCAGCCAAGATATGGGACTTCTCACAGATACGCAGTATTTT
CDR3 protein: CASSQDMGLLTDTQYF

V gene: TRBV9
D gene: .
J gene: TRBJ2-7
clone size: .
CDR3 DNA: TGTGCCAGCAGCGTAGAGCCTAGCCACGAGCAGTACTTC
CDR3 protein: CASSVEPSHEQYF

V gene: TRBV9
D gene: .
J gene: TRBJ2-7
clone size: .
CDR3 DNA: TGTGCCAGCAGCGTAGAGGCGGGGGACAACTACGAGCAGTACTTC
CDR3 protein: CASSVEAGDNYEQYF

V gene: TRBV27
D gene: .
J gene: TRBJ1-2
clone size: .
CDR3 DNA: TGTGCCAGCGGCCCAGGATTCTTCTATGGCTACACCTTC
CDR3 protein: CASGPGFFYGYTF

V gene: TRBV29-1
D gene: .
J gene: TRBJ1-3
clone size: .
CDR3 DNA: TGCAGCGTCGCCCGAGTGAGCTCTGGAAACACCATATATTTT
CDR3 protein: CSVARVSSGNTIYF

V gene: TRBV7-2
D gene: .
J gene: TRBJ2-3
clone size: .
CDR3 DNA: TGTGCCAGCAGCTTACCCCAGTCACAGGCGCAGTATTTT
CDR3 protein: CASSLPQSQAQYF

V gene: TRBV2
D gene: .
J gene: TRBJ1-3
clone size: .
CDR3 DNA: TGTGCCAGCAGACCAGAGGGATGGGGAAACACCATATATTTT
CDR3 protein: CASRPEGWGNTIYF

V gene: TRBV6-1
D gene: .
J gene: TRBJ2-1
clone size: .
CDR3 DNA: TGTGCCAGCAGTGAAACGTGGAGTTACAATGAGCAGTTCTTC
CDR3 protein: CASSETWSYNEQFF

V gene: TRBV7-2
D gene: TRBD1
J gene: TRBJ2-2
clone size: .
CDR3 DNA: TGTGCCAGCAGCTTAGTTACAGGGGGTACCGGGGAGCTGTTTTTT
CDR3 protein: CASSLVTGGTGELFF

V gene: TRBV27
D gene: .
J gene: TRBJ1-5
clone size: once
CDR3 DNA: TGTGCCAGCAATCCGGAGGGCTATAGCAATCAGCCCCAGCATTTT
CDR3 protein: CASNPEGYSNQPQHF

V gene: TRBV6-5
D gene: .
J gene: TRBJ1-1
clone size: few
CDR3 DNA: TGTGCCAGCAGTTATTTTGGGGGCTCGGGCACTGAAGCTTTCTTT
CDR3 protein: CASSYFGGSGTEAFF

V gene: TRBV6-5
D gene: TRBD2
J gene: TRBJ2-7
clone size: .
CDR3 DNA: TGTGCCAGCACCGGTGTAGCGGGGACCGGCGAGCAGTACTTC
CDR3 protein: CASTGVAGTGEQYF

V gene: TRBV4-2
D gene: .
J gene: TRBJ1-5
clone size: once
CDR3 DNA: TGTGCCAGCAGCTCCGCGGTAAGTCTGAATCAGCCCCAGCATTTT
CDR3 protein: CASSSAVSLNQPQHF

V gene: TRBV6-6
D gene: .
J gene: TRBJ1-2
clone size: .
CDR3 DNA: TGTGCCAGCAGTTACCGGGTCCTTAACTATGGCTACACCTTC
CDR3 protein: CASSYRVLNYGYTF

V gene: TRBV9
D gene: .
J gene: TRBJ2-3
clone size: .
CDR3 DNA: TGTGCCAGCAGCTCGTCCTATACGCAGTATTTT
CDR3 protein: CASSSSYTQYF

V gene: TRBV7-8
D gene: .
J gene: TRBJ2-5
clone size: .
CDR3 DNA: TGTGCCAGCAGCCCGCAGAAAGGGAGGACCCAGTACTTC
CDR3 protein: CASSPQKGRTQYF

V gene: TRBV5-1
D gene: TRBD2
J gene: TRBJ2-5
clone size: once
CDR3 DNA: TGCGCCAGCAGCTGGACTAGCGGGGGAATAAAAGAGACCCAGTACTTC
CDR3 protein: CASSWTSGGIKETQYF

V gene: TRBV5-5
D gene: .
J gene: TRBJ1-2
clone size: .
CDR3 DNA: TGTGCCAGCAGCTCGGGACCGGGGACACAGGATAGGAGCTACACCTTC
CDR3 protein: CASSSGPGTQDRSYTF

V gene: TRBV9
D gene: .
J gene: TRBJ2-5
clone size: .
CDR3 DNA: TGTGCCAGCAGCGTAGAAGGGCGGGAAGAGACCCAGTACTTC
CDR3 protein: CASSVEGREETQYF